These T cell receptor beta chains were read from a single sample in a study of blood T cell repertoires in COVID-19. Generated by immunoSEQ multiplex PCR, the TCRdb table keeps only in-frame clones and is missing some. This table holds some 220,000 clones, around nine tenths found once. Sequenced sample: peripheral blood. The receptors were gathered from a woman in her late teens or twenties who had recovered from COVID-19. Both conserved end residues are part of each CDR3. Clone size appears in some rows only: once, few, many, or a class for an expanded clone.

TRBJ2-5	TRBV3-1/TRBV3-2	-	CASSHLMHRGLLEETQYF
TRBJ2-5	TRBV7-9	-	CASSLLQGFEETQYF
TRBJ2-7	TRBV27	-	CASSLSSRLRTGPYEQYF
TRBJ1-3	TRBV19	-	CASTDRAGNTIYF
TRBJ2-5	TRBV7-6	-	CASSPGTSGISFETQYF
TRBJ2-3	TRBV11-2	-	CASSLNPDTDTQYF
TRBJ1-5	TRBV19	-	CASSTTGVSGPQHF
TRBJ2-2	TRBV9	-	CASSGMLAGLTGELFF
TRBJ2-1	TRBV4-3	-	CASSQDGFTSGSLNEQFF
TRBJ2-3	TRBV4-3	once	CASSQGRRGATQYF
TRBJ2-1	TRBV6-1	-	CASSEILAGVNEQFF
TRBJ2-7	TRBV29-1	-	CSVETATTYYEQYF
TRBJ2-1	TRBV14	-	CASSPSPYNEQFF
TRBJ1-2	TRBV19	-	CASTGTAFNYGYTF
TRBJ2-2	TRBV4-2	-	CASSPPVVTGELFF
TRBJ1-4	TRBV4-3	-	CASSQDSAVRATNEKLFF
TRBJ1-4	TRBV27	once	CASRGRGNEKLFF
TRBJ1-4	TRBV29-1	-	CSVERGQNEKLFF
TRBJ1-3	TRBV7-9	-	CASSQVQGSGNTIYF
TRBJ2-1	TRBV10-3	-	CAISYLASSSYNEQFF
TRBJ2-7	TRBV1	-	CTSSQDGRSEQYF
TRBJ2-1	TRBV5-4	-	CASSLVVGATDEQFF
TRBJ2-7	TRBV5-6	-	CASRTGTGRPEQYF
TRBJ2-1	TRBV27	few	CASSLYALAGGGNEQFF
TRBJ1-1	TRBV5-1	-	CASSFILGASTEAFF
TRBJ2-1	TRBV11-2	-	CASSLRSSGRVNEQFF
TRBJ2-1	TRBV18	-	CASSRMVAGGLNYNEQFF
TRBJ2-1	TRBV7-3	-	CASSMGTSGNVEQFF
TRBJ1-1	TRBV25-1	-	CASKAGANTEAFF
TRBJ2-3	TRBV11-3	-	CASSLGLALTDTQYF
TRBJ1-1	TRBV12-3/TRBV12-4	few	CASSRDRGAFF
TRBJ1-4	TRBV11-2	-	CASSLARGGEKLFF
TRBJ1-2	TRBV18	once	CASSRGVAANYGYTF
TRBJ2-1	TRBV5-1	-	CASSFSDGLSGGNEQFF
TRBJ2-1	TRBV9	-	CASSLTSGNSYNEQFF
TRBJ1-5	TRBV6-5	-	CASNLKDSQPQHF
TRBJ2-2	TRBV4-2	-	CASSQIWAVDTGELFF